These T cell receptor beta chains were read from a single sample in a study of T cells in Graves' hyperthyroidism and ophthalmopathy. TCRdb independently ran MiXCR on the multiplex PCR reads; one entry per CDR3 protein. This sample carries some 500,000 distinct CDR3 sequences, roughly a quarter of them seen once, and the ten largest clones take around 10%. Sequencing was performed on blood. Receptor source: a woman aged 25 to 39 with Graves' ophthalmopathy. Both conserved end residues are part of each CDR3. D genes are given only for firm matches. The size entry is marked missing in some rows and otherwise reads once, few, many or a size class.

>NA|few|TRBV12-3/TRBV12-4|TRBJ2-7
CASSFWGTSYEQYF
TGTGCCAGCAGTTTTTGGGGGACCTCCTACGAGCAGTACTTC
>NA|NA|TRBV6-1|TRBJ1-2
CAIGGKVYGYTF
TGTGCCATCGGGGGAAAAGTTTATGGCTACACCTTC
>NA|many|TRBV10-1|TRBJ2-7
CASNDSRDDYEQYF
TGCGCCAGCAACGACTCCCGGGACGACTACGAGCAGTACTTC
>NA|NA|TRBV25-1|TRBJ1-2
CASSGKGDYGYTF
TGTGCCAGCAGTGGAAAGGGAGACTATGGCTACACCTTC
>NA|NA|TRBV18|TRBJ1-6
CASSPAGDYNSPLHF
TGTGCCAGCTCACCAGCAGGGGATTATAATTCACCCCTCCACTTT
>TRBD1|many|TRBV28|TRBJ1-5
CASSYGTGGPYSNQPQHF
TGTGCCAGCAGCTACGGGACAGGGGGCCCTTATAGCAATCAGCCCCAGCATTTT
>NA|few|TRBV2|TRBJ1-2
CASRQYPGYTF
TGTGCCAGCAGACAGTACCCTGGCTACACCTTC
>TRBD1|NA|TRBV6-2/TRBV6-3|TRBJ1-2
CASNYVGQGGATELYGYTF
TGTGCCAGCAATTACGTGGGACAAGGGGGCGCTACAGAACTCTATGGCTACACCTTC
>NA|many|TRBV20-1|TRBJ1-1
CSASRPSGNEAFF
TGCAGTGCTAGCCGTCCGTCAGGGAATGAAGCTTTCTTT
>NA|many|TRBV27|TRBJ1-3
CASSPLGRSSGNTIYF
TGTGCCAGCAGTCCCCTCGGACGAAGCTCTGGAAACACCATATATTTT
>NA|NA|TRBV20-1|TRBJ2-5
CSPHRPEAETQYF
TGCAGTCCCCATCGGCCGGAGGCGGAGACCCAGTACTTC
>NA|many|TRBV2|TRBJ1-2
CASSEDVLSGYTF
TGTGCCAGCAGTGAAGATGTATTGTCTGGCTACACCTTC
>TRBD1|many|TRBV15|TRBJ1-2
CATSRVGTVQNYGYTF
TGTGCCACCAGCAGGGTCGGGACAGTTCAAAACTATGGCTACACCTTC
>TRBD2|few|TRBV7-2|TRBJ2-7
CASSLGGNEYEQYF
TGTGCCAGCAGCTTGGGGGGGAATGAATACGAGCAGTACTTC
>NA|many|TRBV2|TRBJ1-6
CASFLTTSKSSYNSPLHF
TGTGCCAGCTTCCTGACAACGAGTAAGAGCTCCTATAATTCACCCCTCCACTTT
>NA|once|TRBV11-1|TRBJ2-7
CASSRPPGVTSYEQYF
TGTGCCAGCAGCCGCCCCCCCGGAGTTACCTCCTACGAGCAGTACTTC
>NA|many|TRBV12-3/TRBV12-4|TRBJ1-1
CASGNTEAFF
TGTGCCAGTGGGAACACTGAAGCTTTCTTT
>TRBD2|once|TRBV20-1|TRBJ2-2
CSATRFSGGDGELFF
TGCAGTGCTACTCGTTTTAGCGGGGGCGACGGGGAGCTGTTTTTT
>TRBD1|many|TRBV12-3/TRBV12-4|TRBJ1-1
CASSQPTGVGTEAFF
TGTGCCAGCAGCCAACCGACAGGGGTAGGCACTGAAGCTTTCTTT
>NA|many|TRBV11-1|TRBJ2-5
CASSPLRQSYAQETQYF
TGTGCCAGCAGCCCGCTTCGACAGTCATACGCCCAAGAGACCCAGTACTTC
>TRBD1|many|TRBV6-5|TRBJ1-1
CASTWSDRGTEAFF
TGTGCCAGCACTTGGAGTGACAGGGGGACTGAAGCTTTCTTT
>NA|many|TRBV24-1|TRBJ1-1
CATTTVNTEAFF
TGTGCCACCACAACAGTTAACACTGAAGCTTTCTTT